The T cell receptor (beta chain) described here comes from a study of spatial heterogeneity in lung cancer. This clonotype appeared many times. MiXCR was run by TCRdb on the 5' RACE reads, yielding one entry per CDR3 protein. The table includes approximately 12,000 distinct CDR3 sequences, around 10% detected once. Time point in this sample: blood at routine non-recurrence follow-up after resection. Sequencing used PBMCs, obtained at follow-up. The origin of this receptor is a female donor with early-stage non-small cell lung cancer.

The CDR3 region is CASSPEDLGPNEKLFF. The CDR3 nucleotides are TGCGCCAGCAGCCCCGAGGACCTCGGCCCAAATGAAAAACTGTTTTTT. The chain carries TRBV5-1 and TRBJ1-4; D unresolved. Trimming left V 4 bases short and J 5 bases short, with 18 bases between. The CDR3 sequence is 16 residues long. CDR1 is SGHRS and CDR2 is YFSETQ in the germline V gene.